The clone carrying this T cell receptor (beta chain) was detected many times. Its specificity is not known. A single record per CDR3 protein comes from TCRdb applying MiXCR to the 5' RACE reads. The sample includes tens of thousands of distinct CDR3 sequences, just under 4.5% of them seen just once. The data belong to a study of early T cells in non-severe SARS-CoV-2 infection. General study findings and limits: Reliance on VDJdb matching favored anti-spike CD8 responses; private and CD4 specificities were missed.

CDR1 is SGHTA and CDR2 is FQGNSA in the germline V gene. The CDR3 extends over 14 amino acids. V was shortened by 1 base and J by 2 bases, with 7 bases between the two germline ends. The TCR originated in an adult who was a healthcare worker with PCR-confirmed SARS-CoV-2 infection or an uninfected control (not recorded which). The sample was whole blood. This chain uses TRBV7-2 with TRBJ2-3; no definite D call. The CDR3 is CASSLDATTDTQYF. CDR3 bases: TGTGCCAGCAGCTTAGACGCCACCACAGATACGCAGTATTTT.